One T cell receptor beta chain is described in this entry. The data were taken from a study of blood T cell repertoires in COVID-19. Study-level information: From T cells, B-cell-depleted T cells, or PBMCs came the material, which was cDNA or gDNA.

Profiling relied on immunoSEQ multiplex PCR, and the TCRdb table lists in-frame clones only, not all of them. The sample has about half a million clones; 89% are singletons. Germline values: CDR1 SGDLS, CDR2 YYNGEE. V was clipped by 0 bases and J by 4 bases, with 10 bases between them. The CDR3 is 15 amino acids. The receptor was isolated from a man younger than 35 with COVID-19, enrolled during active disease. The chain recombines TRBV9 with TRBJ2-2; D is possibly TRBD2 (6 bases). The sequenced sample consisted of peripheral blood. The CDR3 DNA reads TGTGCCAGCAGCGTAGTTGGGGGGATCACCGGGGAGCTGTTTTTT. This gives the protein CASSVVGGITGELFF.